A single sample gave rise to the 2 T cell receptor beta chains below, sequenced in a study of monozygotic twins with inflammatory bowel disease. Using the 5' RACE reads, TCRdb records one entry per CDR3 protein without DNA. This sample carries under 150,000 distinct CDR3 sequences, with roughly 2.5% going to the ten biggest clones. Sequencing input: blood. The receptors were gathered from a human donor with ulcerative colitis or Crohn's disease, or a healthy co-twin of an affected twin (not recorded which).

The chain employs TRBV19 and TRBJ1-5. Germline values: CDR1 LNHDA, CDR2 SQIVND (reference sequence). The CDR3 runs 15 residues. The CDR3 sequence is CASSIGYASNQPQHF.

The CDR3 is CASRSGSGGAIGTQYF. This sequence joins TRBV6-1 and TRBJ2-3; TCRdb selects TRBD2, and the lack of DNA leaves this call unchecked. The CDR3 is 16 amino acids. Per the germline V gene, CDR1 is MNHNS and CDR2 is SASEGT.